This T cell receptor (beta chain) was sequenced during a study of OX40 agonist ivuxolimab in advanced cancers. Trimming left V 0 bases short and J 4 bases short, with 17 bases between. This CDR3 has 17 residues. Germline assignment: CDR1 SGDLS and CDR2 YYNGEE. Measured with immunoSEQ multiplex PCR; TCRdb has only the in-frame clones, and not every one. The sample comprises 70,000 or so clones, 91% of which are singletons, and less than 0.3% rests with the top ten. Source: CD4+ or CD8+ T cells sorted from blood, taken in a trial of the OX40 agonist ivuxolimab. The chain recombines TRBV9 with TRBJ1-5; D possibly corresponds to TRBD1 (5 bases). The sequence was collected from an adult with an advanced solid tumor such as melanoma, head and neck, liver or kidney cancer. The CDR3 sequence: CASSVVDVGVGNQPQHF. The CDR3 coding sequence is TGTGCCAGCAGCGTAGTCGATGTGGGGGTGGGGAATCAGCCCCAGCATTTT.